This T cell receptor beta chain was profiled in a study of T-cell reconstitution after alpha-beta-depleted transplantation in children. Of note for this clonotype: Its antigen is undetermined.

Notes on the study in general: The study traced high day-60 TCRbeta diversity in some patients to surviving recipient T cells and thymic progenitors. From newly produced T cells came most of the T-cell counts and diversity one year after transplant. Expanded graft clones, several hundred of them, were reportedly the source of alpha-beta T cells about two months after transplant.

CDR1 SGHTA and CDR2 FQGNSA come from the germline V gene. The V and J ends lost 1 base and 4 bases respectively, with 13 bases between them. The CDR3 has 15 residues. The authors prepared the TCRbeta library with unique molecular identifiers. TCRdb ran MiXCR on the PCR reads and lists one entry per CDR3 protein. The sample consists of 540,000 or so distinct CDR3 sequences, around 23% of them appearing once. The chain uses TRBV7-2 and TRBJ2-5, with a weak D call TRBD2 (6 bases). The specimen was PBMCs, mostly from graft donor cells, collected 360 days after TCRalphabeta/CD19-depleted stem cell transplant. This receptor was obtained from a boy under two years old who had a stem cell transplant for acute myeloid leukemia, so the T cells may come from the graft donor. This chain's CDR3 is CASSLVGGVGETQYF. The CDR3 DNA reads as TGTGCCAGCAGCTTAGTAGGCGGGGTCGGAGAGACCCAGTACTTC.